Below, one T cell receptor (beta chain) is given with its context. The antigen is undetermined. This CDR3 region has 17 residues. Germline trimming cut 1 base from V and 1 base from J; bases unmatched to any gene: 7. Germline V gives CDR1 SGHRS, CDR2 YFSETQ. An equimolar mix of two oligonucleotides served as the beta constant-region primer for TRBC1 and TRBC2. The ligated cDNA underwent four PCR rounds using SP2 and nested alpha and beta constant-region primers. TCRdb itself ran the UMI-ligation and nested PCR reads through MiXCR, one entry per CDR3 protein. The sample has approximately 80,000 distinct CDR3 sequences; over 8.5% are singletons. The data belong to a study of naive and memory T cell subsets. Whole-study findings and limits: From naive to CM, EM and EMRA, diversity decreased and Gini increased.

The TCR sequence derives from a human donor in good health. The chain uses TRBV5-1 and TRBJ1-2, with 10 positions matching TRBD1. Sequencing was performed on naive CD8+ T cells from blood. The CDR3 nucleotides are TGCGCCAGCAGCTTGAACCAGGGACAGGGGATTAACTATGGCTACACCTTC. It yields the protein CASSLNQGQGINYGYTF.